This T cell receptor beta chain was captured by sequencing in a study of T cells after yellow fever vaccination (dated by TCRdb to about 2019). Regarding the research as a whole: The SMART-Seq v4 Ultra Low Input RNA kit was used to prepare libraries from fractions with low cell numbers. Bulk TCR alpha and beta repertoires were sequenced longitudinally to track T-cell clones before and after primary and booster YFV17D yellow fever vaccination. Blood was collected at multiple timepoints before and after primary and secondary immunization, and bulk PBMC replicates and cell subsets were isolated. Two healthy male donors, one aged 18 to 30 and one aged 30 to 40 years, made up the cohort. Study-level results and caveats: Because the study included only a couple of donors, the extent to which the findings can be generalized is limited. Most clones expanded after primary vaccination were re-detected after the booster (almost 97% of CD4 and around 86% of CD8), suggesting broad memory maintenance. Compared with the primary T-cell response, the secondary T-cell response was faster but weaker, reaching its peak on day 5 rather than on day 15. Because abundant contaminating clonotypes from the bulk population could be contained in FACS-sorted repertoires, computational filtering was required. A small fraction of clonotypes showed up in both the CD4 and CD8 compartments, probably as a result of convergent recombination.

Sequencing used an Illumina NovaSeq 6000. Synthesis of TCR cDNA relied on 5'RACE template switching, a step that introduced a universal primer site along with unique molecular identifiers. Priming for cDNA synthesis came from both the TCR alpha and TCR beta constant segments. Libraries were amplified in two PCR steps, with sample barcodes and sequencing adapters added in the second step. Sequencing of libraries was done on Illumina HiSeq 2500 (2x100 bp) or NovaSeq (2x150 bp). In the original analysis: Reads were demultiplexed and collapsed into UMI consensus sequences with MIGEC, and V(D)J alignment was performed with MiXCR. Vaccine-responding clonotypes were identified with edgeR using replicate PBMC samples, with FDR below 0.01 and a log2 fold change above 5 up to day 15 being required. Bulk clonotypes were assigned CD4 or CD8 identity according to which sequenced CD4 or CD8 repertoire held them at higher abundance. TCRdb redid the processing of the public reads, applying fastp at Q25 and MiXCR, and retained in-frame beta chains. Merged by CDR3 protein, the rows form single entries marked with the most common genes and DNA. For this entry, the V and J calls and clone size follow TCRdb and not the study's own pipeline. The sample table lists about 260,000 distinct CDR3 sequences, 3.6% of them with a count of one. The top ten hold 19% of the sample.

Ten or more counts support this clonotype. Its target antigen remains unknown. Base quality data are lacking; no much larger clone is found one base away. The label giving this sample's treatment or condition can be read as: live attenuated yellow fever vaccine strain. At every blood-draw timepoint, two biological replicates of bulk PBMCs were collected. A standard Ficoll-Paque protocol was used to isolate PBMCs from peripheral blood. TriZol was used to extract RNA from bulk PBMCs, CD4 and CD8 fractions, and dextramer-positive and dextramer-negative fractions. The receptor was isolated from a man aged 18 to 29 who received the YFV17D yellow fever vaccine. Source: PBMCs, taken 15 days after the yellow fever booster vaccination.

This receptor has the CDR3 CASSEKPNTGELFF. The DNA is as follows: TGTGCCAGCAGCGAGAAACCGAACACCGGGGAGCTGTTTTTT. This sequence uses TRBV7-9 and TRBJ2-2; no D gene call is confident. Reading the germline V gene (reference sequence) gives CDR1 SEHNR and CDR2 FQNEAQ. From cysteine to phenylalanine, the CDR3 is 14 amino acids long. Only the CDR3 part of the read is kept: 42 bases, read in frame from the first base. V was cut back by 5 bases and J by 0 bases, leaving a gap of 7 bases between them. Joined to the reference TRBV7-9 and TRBJ2-2 proteins, this CDR3 gives the full variable domain: DTGVSQNPRHKITKRGQNVTFRCDPISEHNRLYWYRQTLGQGPEFLTYFQNEAQLEKSRLLSDRFSAERPKGSFSTLEIQRTEQGDSAMYLCASSEKPNTGELFFGEGSRLTVL.